This record covers a single T cell receptor (beta chain). Its antigen is as yet unknown. Profiled with immunoSEQ multiplex PCR; TCRdb holds only in-frame clones, not every one. The data hold nearly 30,000 clones, with over 75% observed a single time. Unexposed donor CD4+ T cells date from about 2011-2019, before the COVID-19 pandemic. CD4+ T cells were isolated from the cells after roughly 11 days of culture. This entry belongs to a study of CD4 T cells in relation to SARS-CoV-2 and coronaviruses. Study overall: After roughly 11 days of antigen culture, PBMC TCR beta CDR3s were sequenced.

General observations from the study: About 65% of donors had memory CD4+ clonotypes crossrecognizing SARS-CoV-2 and common cold coronavirus spike.

The CDR3 sequence is 15 residues long. Between the trimmed V and J ends, which lost 2 bases and 6 bases, there was a span of 14 bases. Germline V gene lookup returns CDR1 SNHLY and CDR2 FYNNEI. The TCR comes from a human donor in good health. The chain has TRBV2 and TRBJ1-5, with D possibly being TRBD1 (5 bases). The sequencing sample was made of CD4+ T cells from PBMCs, cultured in vitro. CDR3 sequence (DNA): TGTGCCAGCAGTGAATCTTCAGGGTGGGGTCAGCCCCAGCATTTT. Encoded protein: CASSESSGWGQPQHF.